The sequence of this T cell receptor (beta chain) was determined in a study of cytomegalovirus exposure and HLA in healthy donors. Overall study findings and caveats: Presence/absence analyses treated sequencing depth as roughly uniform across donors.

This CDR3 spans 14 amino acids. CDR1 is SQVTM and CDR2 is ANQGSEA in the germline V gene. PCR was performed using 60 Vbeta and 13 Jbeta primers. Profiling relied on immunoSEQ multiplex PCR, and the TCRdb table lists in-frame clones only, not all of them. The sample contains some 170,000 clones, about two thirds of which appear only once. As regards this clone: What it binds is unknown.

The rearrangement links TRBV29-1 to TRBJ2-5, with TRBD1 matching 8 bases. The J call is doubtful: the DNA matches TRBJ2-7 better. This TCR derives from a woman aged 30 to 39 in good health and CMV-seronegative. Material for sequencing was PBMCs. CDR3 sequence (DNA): TGCAGCGTTACAGGGGGGCAGGGTGGCGACGAGCAGTACTTC. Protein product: CSVTGGQGGDEQYF.